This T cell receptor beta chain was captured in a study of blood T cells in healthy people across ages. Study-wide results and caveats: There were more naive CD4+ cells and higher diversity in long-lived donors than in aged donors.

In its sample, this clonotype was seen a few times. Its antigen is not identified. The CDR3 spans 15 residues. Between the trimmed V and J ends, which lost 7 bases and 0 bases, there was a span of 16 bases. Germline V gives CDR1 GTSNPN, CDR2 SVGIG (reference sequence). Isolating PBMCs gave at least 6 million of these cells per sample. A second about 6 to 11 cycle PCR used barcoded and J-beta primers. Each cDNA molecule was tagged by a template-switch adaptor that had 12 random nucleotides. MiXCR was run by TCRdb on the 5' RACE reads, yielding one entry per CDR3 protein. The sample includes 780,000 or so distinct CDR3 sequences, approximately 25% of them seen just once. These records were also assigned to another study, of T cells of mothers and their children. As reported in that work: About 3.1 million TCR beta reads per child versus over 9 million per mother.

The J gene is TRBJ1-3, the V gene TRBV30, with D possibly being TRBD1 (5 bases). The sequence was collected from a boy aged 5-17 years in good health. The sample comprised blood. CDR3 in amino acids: CASITEDNSGNTIYF. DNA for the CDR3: TGTGCCTCAATAACCGAGGACAACTCTGGAAACACCATATATTTT.